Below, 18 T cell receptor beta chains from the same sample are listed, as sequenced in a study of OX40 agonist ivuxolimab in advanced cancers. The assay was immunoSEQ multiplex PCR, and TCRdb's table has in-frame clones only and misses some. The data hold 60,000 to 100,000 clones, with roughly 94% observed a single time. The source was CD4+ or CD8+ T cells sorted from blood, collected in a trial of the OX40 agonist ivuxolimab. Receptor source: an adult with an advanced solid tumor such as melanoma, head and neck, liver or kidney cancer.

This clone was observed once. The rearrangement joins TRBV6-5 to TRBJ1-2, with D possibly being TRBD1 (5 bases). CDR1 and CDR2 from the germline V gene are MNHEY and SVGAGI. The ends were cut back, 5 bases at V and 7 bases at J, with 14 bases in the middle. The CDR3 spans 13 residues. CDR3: CASSLGTVGGYTF. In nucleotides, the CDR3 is TGTGCCAGCAGTCTCGGGACGGTTGGTGGCTACACCTTC.

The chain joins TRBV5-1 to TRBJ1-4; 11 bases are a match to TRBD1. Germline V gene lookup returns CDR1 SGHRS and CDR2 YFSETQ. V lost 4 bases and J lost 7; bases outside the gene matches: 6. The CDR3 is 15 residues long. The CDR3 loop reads CASSGWDRGIEKLFF. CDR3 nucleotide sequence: TGCGCCAGCAGCGGCTGGGACAGGGGGATTGAAAAACTGTTTTTT.

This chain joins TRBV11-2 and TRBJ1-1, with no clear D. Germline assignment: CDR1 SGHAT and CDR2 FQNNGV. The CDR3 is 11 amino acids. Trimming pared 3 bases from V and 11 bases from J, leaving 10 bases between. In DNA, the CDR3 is TGTGCCAGCAGCTTTGTGTCGGGGGCTTTCTTT. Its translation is CASSFVSGAFF.

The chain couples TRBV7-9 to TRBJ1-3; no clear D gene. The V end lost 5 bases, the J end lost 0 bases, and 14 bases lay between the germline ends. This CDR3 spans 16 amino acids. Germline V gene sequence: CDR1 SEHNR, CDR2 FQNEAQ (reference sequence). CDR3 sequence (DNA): TGTGCCAGCAGCCCGATAGGTGGAAGCTCTGGAAACACCATATATTTT. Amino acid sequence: CASSPIGGSSGNTIYF. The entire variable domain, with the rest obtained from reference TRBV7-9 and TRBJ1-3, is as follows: DTGVSQNPRHKITKRGQNVTFRCDPISEHNRLYWYRQTLGQGPEFLTYFQNEAQLEKSRLLSDRFSAERPKGSFSTLEIQRTEQGDSAMYLCASSPIGGSSGNTIYFGEGSWLTVV.

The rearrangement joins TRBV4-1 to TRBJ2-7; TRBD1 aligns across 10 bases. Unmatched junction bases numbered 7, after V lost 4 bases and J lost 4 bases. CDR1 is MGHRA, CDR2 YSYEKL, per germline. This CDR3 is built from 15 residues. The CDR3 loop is CASSLGQGEKYEQYF. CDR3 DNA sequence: TGCGCCAGCAGCCTCGGACAGGGGGAGAAGTACGAGCAGTACTTC.

The DNA of the CDR3 is TGTGCCAGTACCCTGAGGGACAGGGGGGAAAAACTGTTTTTT. As protein: CASTLRDRGEKLFF. The V gene is TRBV19, the J gene TRBJ1-4; 11 bases fit TRBD1. The CDR3 totals 14 residues. The germline CDR1 and CDR2 sequences are LNHDA and SQIVND (reference sequence). V lost 7 bases, J lost 8 bases, and 6 bases stayed unmatched.

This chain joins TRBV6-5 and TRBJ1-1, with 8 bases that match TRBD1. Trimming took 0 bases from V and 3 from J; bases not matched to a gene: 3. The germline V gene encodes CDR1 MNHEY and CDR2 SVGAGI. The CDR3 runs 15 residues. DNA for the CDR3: TGTGCCAGCAGTTACTCCCTACAGGGGGACACTGAAGCTTTCTTT. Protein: CASSYSLQGDTEAFF.

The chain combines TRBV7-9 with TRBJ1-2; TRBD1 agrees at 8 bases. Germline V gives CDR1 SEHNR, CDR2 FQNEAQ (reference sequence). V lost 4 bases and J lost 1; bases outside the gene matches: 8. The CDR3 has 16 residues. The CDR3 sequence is CASSSPDRESNYGYTF. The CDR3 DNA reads TGTGCCAGCAGCTCCCCGGACAGGGAGAGTAACTATGGCTACACCTTC.

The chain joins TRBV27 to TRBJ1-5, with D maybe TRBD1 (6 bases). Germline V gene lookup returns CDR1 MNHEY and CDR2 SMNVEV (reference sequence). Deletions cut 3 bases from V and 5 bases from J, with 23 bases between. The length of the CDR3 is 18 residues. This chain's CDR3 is CASSFGDKEVRGDQPQHF. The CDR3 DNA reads TGTGCCAGCAGTTTCGGGGACAAGGAAGTGAGAGGCGATCAGCCCCAGCATTTT.

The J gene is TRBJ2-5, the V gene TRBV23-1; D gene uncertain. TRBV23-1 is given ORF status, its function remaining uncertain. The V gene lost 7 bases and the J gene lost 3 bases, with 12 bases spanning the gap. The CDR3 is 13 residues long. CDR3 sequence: CASTLRKKETQYF. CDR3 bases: TGCGCCAGCACCCTGCGGAAAAAAGAGACCCAGTACTTC.

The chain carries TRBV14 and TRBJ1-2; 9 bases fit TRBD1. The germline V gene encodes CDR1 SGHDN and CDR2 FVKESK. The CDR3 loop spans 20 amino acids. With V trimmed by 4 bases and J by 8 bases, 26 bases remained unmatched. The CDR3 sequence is CASSPRRVDQGTGFRRGYTF. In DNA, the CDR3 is TGTGCCAGCAGCCCAAGACGGGTGGATCAGGGGACAGGGTTTCGACGGGGCTACACCTTC.

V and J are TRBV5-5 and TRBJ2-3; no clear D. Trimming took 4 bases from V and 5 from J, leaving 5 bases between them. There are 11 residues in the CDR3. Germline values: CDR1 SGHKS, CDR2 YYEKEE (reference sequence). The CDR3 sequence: CASSHLDTQYF. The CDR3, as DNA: TGTGCCAGCAGCCATCTAGATACGCAGTATTTT.

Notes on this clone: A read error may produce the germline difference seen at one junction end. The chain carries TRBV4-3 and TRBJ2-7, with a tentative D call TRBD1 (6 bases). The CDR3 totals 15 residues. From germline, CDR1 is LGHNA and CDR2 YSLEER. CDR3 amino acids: CASSQDQGPAYERYF. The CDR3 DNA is TGCGCCAGCAGCCAAGATCAGGGGCCCGCCTACGAGCGGTACTTC.

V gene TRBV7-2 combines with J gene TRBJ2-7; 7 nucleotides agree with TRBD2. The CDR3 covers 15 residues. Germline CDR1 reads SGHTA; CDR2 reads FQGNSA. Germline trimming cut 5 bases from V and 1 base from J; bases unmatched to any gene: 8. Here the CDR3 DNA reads TGTGCCAGCAGCCGCGCGGGGGACGGGTCCTACGAGCAGTACTTC. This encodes CASSRAGDGSYEQYF.

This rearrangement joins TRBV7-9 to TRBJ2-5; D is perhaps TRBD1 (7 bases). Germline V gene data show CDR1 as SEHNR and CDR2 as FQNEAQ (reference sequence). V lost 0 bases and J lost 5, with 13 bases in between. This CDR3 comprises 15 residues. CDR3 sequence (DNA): TGTGCCAGCAGCTTAGCCCAGACAGGGAGGGAGACCCAGTACTTC. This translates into CASSLAQTGRETQYF.

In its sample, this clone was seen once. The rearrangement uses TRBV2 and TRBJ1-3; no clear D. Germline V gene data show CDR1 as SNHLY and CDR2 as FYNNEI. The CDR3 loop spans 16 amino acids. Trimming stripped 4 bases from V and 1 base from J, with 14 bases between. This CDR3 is CASSVQDARSGNTIYF. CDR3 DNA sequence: TGTGCCAGCAGTGTTCAGGACGCGAGATCTGGAAACACCATATATTTT.

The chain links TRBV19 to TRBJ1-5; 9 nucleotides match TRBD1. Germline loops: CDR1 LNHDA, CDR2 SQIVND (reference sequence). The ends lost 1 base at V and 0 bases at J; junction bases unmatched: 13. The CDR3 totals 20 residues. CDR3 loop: CASSIAGRDRADYSNQPQHF. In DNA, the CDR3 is TGTGCCAGTAGTATAGCGGGCCGGGACAGGGCGGATTATAGCAATCAGCCCCAGCATTTT.

The CDR3 nucleotides are TGTGCCAGTAGTATCTCGGATCCTAACACTGAAGCTTTCTTT. Amino acid sequence: CASSISDPNTEAFF. The chain has TRBV19 and TRBJ1-1; D unresolved. V lost 3 bases, J lost 2 bases, and 10 bases lay in between. The CDR3 runs 14 residues. Germline CDR1 reads LNHDA; CDR2 reads SQIVND (reference sequence).